What follows are 11 T cell receptor beta chains derived from one specimen sequenced in a study of blood T cell repertoires in COVID-19. Here immunoSEQ multiplex PCR was the method, and the copy in TCRdb shows in-frame clones only, minus some. This sample has under 75,000 clones, with roughly 89% found just once. Source material: peripheral blood. All receptors derive from a man aged 50-59 years with active COVID-19.

The V and J genes are TRBV5-1 and TRBJ1-2, with D perhaps matching TRBD1 (6 bases). V lost 4 bases and J 4 bases, leaving 20 bases between the germline ends. CDR3 length equals 16 residues. Germline lookup yields CDR1 SGHRS and CDR2 YFSETQ. The CDR3 is CASSSAGTSSTYGYTF. In DNA form, the CDR3 reads TGCGCCAGCAGCAGTGCAGGGACATCGTCTACCTATGGCTACACCTTC.

CDR3 amino acids: CASSLGGGRYGYTF. CDR3 coding DNA: TGTGCCAGCAGCCTAGGGGGGGGAAGGTATGGCTACACCTTC. The chain uses TRBV6-5 and TRBJ1-2; weak D call: TRBD1 (6 bases). CDR1 MNHEY and CDR2 SVGAGI come from the germline V gene. V dropped 6 bases and J dropped 5 bases, with 16 bases sitting between them. The CDR3 consists of 14 residues.

The V call is TRBV4-2, the J call TRBJ1-5; D is ambiguous. This CDR3 region has 13 residues. Germline assignment: CDR1 LGHNA and CDR2 YNFKEQ. Trimming stripped 1 base from V and 2 bases from J, with 3 bases between. DNA for the CDR3: TGTGCCAGCAGCCAAGGAGGCAATCAGCCCCAGCATTTT. This sequence encodes CASSQGGNQPQHF.

The V gene is TRBV5-6, the J gene TRBJ2-1, with 7 bases matching TRBD2. V lost 2 bases to trimming and J lost 2 bases; unmatched junction nucleotides: 4. This CDR3 comprises 15 residues. Germline V gene lookup returns CDR1 SGHDT and CDR2 YYEEEE. The CDR3 here is CASSFGRGPYNEQFF. The CDR3 DNA sequence: TGTGCCAGCAGCTTTGGGAGGGGCCCCTACAATGAGCAGTTCTTC. The variable domain in full, completed from reference TRBV5-6 and TRBJ2-1, reads DAGVTQSPTHLIKTRGQQVTLRCSPKSGHDTVSWYQQALGQGPQFIFQYYEEEERQRGNFPDRFSGHQFPNYSSELNVNALLLGDSALYLCASSFGRGPYNEQFFGPGTRLTVL.

J is TRBJ1-2 and V is TRBV6-5; 10 nucleotides match TRBD1. CDR1 and CDR2 (germline): MNHEY, SVGAGI. CDR3 size: 15 residues. The V and J ends lost 6 bases and 4 bases, in that order; junction bases with no gene match: 8. The CDR3 sequence: CASSLDRGRSYGYTF. The CDR3 nucleotides read TGTGCCAGCAGCCTTGACAGGGGGCGCAGCTATGGCTACACCTTC.

This sequence joins TRBV10-3 and TRBJ1-1; D is uncertain. The CDR3 loop spans 13 amino acids. The V and J ends lost 3 bases and 1 base respectively, with 6 bases between them. In germline, CDR1 is ENHRY, CDR2 SYGVKD. Here the CDR3 DNA reads TGTGCCATCAGTGACCCCCGGAACACTGAAGCTTTCTTT. This gives the protein CAISDPRNTEAFF.

The rearrangement uses TRBV15 and TRBJ1-1; TRBD1 is a possible D gene (6 bases). V was clipped by 1 base and J by 7 bases, with 13 bases between them. CDR3 length equals 14 residues. CDR1 and CDR2 from the germline V gene are LNHNV and YYDKDF (reference sequence). CDR3 DNA sequence: TGTGCCACCAGCAGAGTAGACAGGAGCCTTGAAGCTTTCTTT. This encodes CATSRVDRSLEAFF.

The CDR3 is CASSPSQGSETEAFF. CDR3 nucleotide sequence: TGTGCCAGCAGCCCTAGTCAGGGAAGTGAAACTGAAGCTTTCTTT. This chain joins TRBV11-2 and TRBJ1-1; tentative D call: TRBD1 (5 bases). CDR3 length equals 15 residues. V was trimmed by 5 bases and J by 5 bases, leaving 18 bases between them. The germline gives CDR1 SGHAT, CDR2 FQNNGV. Complete variable domain (other parts from reference TRBV11-2 and TRBJ1-1): EAGVAQSPRYKIIEKRQSVAFWCNPISGHATLYWYQQILGQGPKLLIQFQNNGVVDDSQLPKDRFSAERLKGVDSTLKIQPAKLEDSAVYLCASSPSQGSETEAFFGQGTRLTVV.

The chain couples TRBV11-3 to TRBJ2-7, with D perhaps matching TRBD2 (6 bases). This CDR3 has 12 amino acids. V dropped 8 bases and J dropped 6 bases, with 14 bases sitting between them. The germline gives CDR1 SGHNT, CDR2 YENEEA. CDR3 in amino acids: CASGHSEGEQYF. The CDR3 DNA follows: TGTGCCAGCGGCCACTCGGAGGGCGAGCAGTACTTC.

The chain links TRBV7-9 to TRBJ2-7; 8 nucleotides line up with TRBD1. CDR1 SEHNR and CDR2 FQNEAQ come from the germline V gene (reference sequence). CDR3 length: 16 residues. Unmatched junction bases numbered 8, after V lost 1 base and J lost 3 bases. The CDR3 DNA reads as TGTGCCAGCAGCTTAGGTCCAGGGGGCGCAGGCTACGAGCAGTACTTC. Translating gives CASSLGPGGAGYEQYF. The variable domain in full, with the rest retrieved from reference TRBV7-9 and TRBJ2-7, is DTGVSQNPRHKITKRGQNVTFRCDPISEHNRLYWYRQTLGQGPEFLTYFQNEAQLEKSRLLSDRFSAERPKGSFSTLEIQRTEQGDSAMYLCASSLGPGGAGYEQYFGPGTRLTVT.

The chain carries TRBV3-1 (or the pseudogene TRBV3-2) and TRBJ1-1; weak D call: TRBD1 (6 bases). The CDR3 contains 15 residues. Per germline, CDR1 LGHDT and CDR2 YNNKEL (reference sequence). V was cut by 1 base and J by 6 bases, with 15 bases left in between. This chain's CDR3 is CASSQVIYRAAEAFF. As DNA, the CDR3 is TGTGCCAGCAGCCAAGTTATTTACAGGGCCGCTGAAGCTTTCTTT.